Listed here are 27 T cell receptor beta chains from one sample, sequenced in a study of T cell responses to AZD1222 COVID-19 vaccine. TCRdb keeps only in-frame clones here, not all; method: immunoSEQ multiplex PCR. The table lists about 160,000 clones, under 95% of them singletons, with around 4.6% in the top ten. This material consisted of peripheral blood, taken on day 0 of MenACWY control vaccination. Receptors originate from an adult in good health.

The rearrangement joins TRBV4-1 to TRBJ2-1; TRBD2 matches at 12 bases. The germline CDR1 and CDR2 sequences are MGHRA and YSYEKL. V was clipped by 0 bases and J by 2 bases; unmatched bases: 2. The CDR3 is 17 residues long. CDR3 sequence (DNA): TGCGCCAGCAGCCAAGAACTAGCGGGAGGTCCCTACAATGAGCAGTTCTTC. Amino acids: CASSQELAGGPYNEQFF.

This sequence joins TRBV5-1 and TRBJ1-2; perhaps TRBD1 as D (6 bases). The CDR3 consists of 15 residues. Trimming cost V 4 bases and J 10 bases, with 23 bases left between them. The germline V gene has CDR1 SGHRS and CDR2 YFSETQ. The CDR3, as DNA: TGCGCCAGCAGCCCAAAAGGGCCGGGGGCGAAACTCTACACCTTC. Its translation: CASSPKGPGAKLYTF.

The chain uses TRBV13 and TRBJ2-2, with TRBD2 identical over 10 bases. The CDR3 loop spans 20 amino acids. Germline trimming cut 2 bases from V and 7 bases from J; bases unmatched to any gene: 19. Germline loops: CDR1 PRHDT, CDR2 FYEKMQ (reference sequence). CDR3 DNA: TGTGCCAGCAGCTTATACGTTCGGGCTAGCGGGAGATCTTTTGTCGGGGAGCTGTTTTTT. Its protein product is CASSLYVRASGRSFVGELFF.

The chain carries TRBV18 and TRBJ2-7; 7 bases line up with TRBD1. J lost 3 bases, V lost 6 bases, and 8 bases had no gene match. Germline lookup yields CDR1 KGHSH and CDR2 LQKENI. The CDR3 consists of 14 residues. CDR3 nucleotides: TGTGCCAGCTCTCCCGGGACAGCCATCTACGAGCAGTACTTC. This codes for CASSPGTAIYEQYF.

The V gene is TRBV12-5, the J gene TRBJ1-3; D is unresolved. CDR1 and CDR2 from the germline V gene are LGHNT and FRNRAP. V was cut by 1 base and J by 6 bases, with 10 bases left in between. This CDR3 comprises 14 residues. The CDR3 DNA reads as TGTGCTAGTGGTTTGGGACGAGGCGAAAACACCATATATTTT. It yields the protein CASGLGRGENTIYF.

V usage is TRBV7-7 and J usage is TRBJ2-7, with 7 positions matching TRBD2. The V gene's germline CDR1 is SSHAT and CDR2 FNYEAQ (reference sequence). J gave up 3 bases and V 1 base, and 6 bases lay outside the gene matches. The CDR3 has 15 residues. This CDR3 is CASSLGPTSSYEQYF. Here the CDR3 DNA reads TGTGCCAGCAGCTTAGGACCGACTAGCAGCTACGAGCAGTACTTC. Combining the CDR3 with reference TRBV7-7 and TRBJ2-7 gives the whole variable domain GAGVSQSPRYKVTKRGQDVTLRCDPISSHATLYWYQQALGQGPEFLTYFNYEAQPDKSGLPSDRFSAERPEGSISTLTIQRTEQRDSAMYRCASSLGPTSSYEQYFGPGTRLTVT.

The chain carries TRBV5-1 and TRBJ1-1; D unclear. The CDR3 totals 13 residues. Germline V gene lookup returns CDR1 SGHRS and CDR2 YFSETQ. V gave up 4 bases and J gave up 0 bases, with 7 bases separating them. CDR3 in DNA: TGCGCCAGCAGCACGGACCTGAACACTGAAGCTTTCTTT. Protein sequence: CASSTDLNTEAFF.

The chain carries TRBV19 and TRBJ2-7; no clear D gene. Germline-derived CDR1 and CDR2 are LNHDA and SQIVND (reference sequence). V lost 4 bases, J lost 3 bases, and 7 bases lay in between. The CDR3 runs to 12 residues. CDR3 protein: CASSTLGYEQYF. The CDR3 DNA reads TGTGCCAGTAGTACCCTGGGCTACGAGCAGTACTTC.

The chain has TRBV4-1 and TRBJ2-7, with TRBD1 matching 10 bases. Per germline, CDR1 MGHRA and CDR2 YSYEKL. Losses at the gene ends were 2 bases for V and 0 bases for J; bases not matched to a gene: 4. CDR3 length equals 16 residues. The DNA of the CDR3 is TGCGCCAGCAGCCAACCCCGGGACAGGGGCTCCTACGAGCAGTACTTC. Protein sequence: CASSQPRDRGSYEQYF.

The chain is built from TRBV7-2 and TRBJ1-1; no clear D gene. This CDR3 is 13 amino acids long. Germline CDR1 is SGHTA and CDR2 is FQGNSA. Trimming cost V 7 bases and J 5 bases, with 14 bases left between them. CDR3 coding DNA: TGTGCCAGCACCAAGAACCCTGATACTGAAGCTTTCTTT. Translation gives CASTKNPDTEAFF.

This sequence joins TRBV7-2 and TRBJ2-7; D is uncertain. CDR1 and CDR2 from the germline V gene are SGHTA and FQGNSA. Trimming removed 3 bases from V and 1 base from J, with 13 bases in between. The CDR3 totals 15 residues. In nucleotides, the CDR3 is TGTGCCAGCAGCTTCCGTAGGACGACGTCCTACGAGCAGTACTTC. Its protein is CASSFRRTTSYEQYF.

This rearrangement joins TRBV5-1 to TRBJ2-1, with D unclear. V was clipped by 1 base and J by 8 bases, with 10 bases between them. Germline assignment: CDR1 SGHRS and CDR2 YFSETQ. This CDR3 has 13 residues. CDR3 nucleotide sequence: TGCGCCAGCAGCTTGAGTGGGGTCTATGAGCAGTTCTTC. This sequence encodes CASSLSGVYEQFF.

This chain connects TRBV12-3 or TRBV12-4 to TRBJ1-2; TRBD1 might be the D (6 bases). This CDR3 is built from 13 residues. Trimming removed 6 bases at V and 4 bases at J, with 12 bases between. In DNA form, the CDR3 reads TGTGCCAGCAGCCCGACGGACAGCTATGGCTACACCTTC. Translation gives CASSPTDSYGYTF.

This chain joins TRBV7-2 and TRBJ1-2, with D possibly matching TRBD1 (6 bases). Per the germline V gene, CDR1 is SGHTA and CDR2 is FQGNSA. The ends were cut back, 4 bases at V and 0 bases at J, with 15 bases in the middle. The CDR3 is made up of 16 amino acids. CDR3 DNA: TGTGCCAGCAGCTCCCTGCCACAGGGAACTAACTATGGCTACACCTTC. It yields the protein CASSSLPQGTNYGYTF. The full variable domain, rest sourced from reference TRBV7-2 and TRBJ1-2, is GAGVSQSPSNKVTEKGKDVELRCDPISGHTALYWYRQSLGQGLEFLIYFQGNSAPDKSGLPSDRFSAERTGGSVSTLTIQRTQQEDSAVYLCASSSLPQGTNYGYTFGSGTRLTVV.

The chain combines TRBV27 with TRBJ1-1; D not resolved. The CDR3 is 16 amino acids. Looked up from germline, CDR1 is MNHEY and CDR2 is SMNVEV (reference sequence). Deletions cut 5 bases from V and 8 bases from J, with 24 bases between. In nucleotides, the CDR3 is TGTGCCAGCAGTGGTCACAGCTCCCCTTCTGCTTACGAAGCTTTCTTT. It yields the protein CASSGHSSPSAYEAFF.

V gene TRBV27 combines with J gene TRBJ1-6, with TRBD1 as a possible D gene (5 bases). V was clipped by 3 bases and J by 10 bases, with 19 bases between them. Germline V gene sequence: CDR1 MNHEY, CDR2 SMNVEV (reference sequence). The CDR3 is made up of 16 amino acids. CDR3 protein: CASSFSAGQVGSPLHF. DNA for the CDR3: TGTGCCAGCAGTTTTTCTGCGGGGCAGGTCGGATCACCCCTCCACTTT.

The chain carries TRBV19 and TRBJ1-5; TRBD1 aligns across 8 bases. Trimming took 5 bases from V and 7 from J; bases not matched to a gene: 13. The CDR3 contains 16 residues. CDR1 is LNHDA and CDR2 is SQIVND in the germline V gene (reference sequence). CDR3 DNA: TGTGCCAGTAGTTGGGGGACAGGTCAGGTGAGGCAGCCCCAGCATTTT. This translates into CASSWGTGQVRQPQHF.

This chain connects TRBV5-1 to TRBJ1-2; unclear D gene. V lost 0 bases and J 8 bases, leaving 14 bases between the germline ends. Germline V gene data show CDR1 as SGHRS and CDR2 as YFSETQ. This CDR3 has 14 amino acids. The CDR3 loop is CASSLGSDIGGYTF. In DNA, the CDR3 is TGCGCCAGCAGCTTGGGATCCGACATCGGGGGCTACACCTTC.

V is TRBV11-1 and J is TRBJ2-1; D may be TRBD1 (6 bases). Germline V lookup: CDR1 SGHAT, CDR2 FQDESV (reference sequence). The CDR3 covers 15 residues. Deletions cut 5 bases from V and 6 bases from J, with 17 bases between. CDR3 amino acids: CASSPRRGFGNEQFF. The CDR3 coding sequence is TGTGCCAGCAGCCCACGTAGGGGGTTCGGCAATGAGCAGTTCTTC.

This sequence joins TRBV5-1 and TRBJ1-5; no clear D. The germline CDR1 and CDR2 sequences are SGHRS and YFSETQ. CDR3 length equals 14 residues. Deletions cut 2 bases from V and 3 bases from J, with 9 bases between. CDR3 sequence: CASSLGGFNQPQHF. CDR3 nucleotides: TGCGCCAGCAGCTTAGGTGGTTTCAATCAGCCCCAGCATTTT.

The gene calls are TRBV7-2 and TRBJ1-4; D remains unclear. The V gene's germline CDR1 is SGHTA and CDR2 FQGNSA. This CDR3 comprises 15 residues. Trimming took 5 bases from V and 3 from J, leaving 13 bases between them. The CDR3 DNA is TGTGCCAGCAGCCGCCGCGGGAGATCTAATGAAAAACTGTTTTTT. Translating it yields CASSRRGRSNEKLFF.

V usage is TRBV9 and J usage is TRBJ1-2; no clear D. The CDR3 runs 14 residues. Germline-derived CDR1 and CDR2 are SGDLS and YYNGEE. Between the trimmed V and J ends, which lost 0 bases and 3 bases, there was a span of 9 bases. The CDR3 DNA follows: TGTGCCAGCAGCGTAGCCGATTCTGACTATGGCTACACCTTC. Translating it yields CASSVADSDYGYTF.

The chain recombines TRBV12-3 or TRBV12-4 with TRBJ1-2; TRBD1 agrees at 7 bases. Trimming took 10 bases from V and 3 from J; bases not matched to a gene: 8. The CDR3 sequence is 13 residues long. In DNA form, the CDR3 reads TGTGCCACTCAAAGGGGGCCGGACTATGGCTACACCTTC. It translates to CATQRGPDYGYTF.

This chain links TRBV28 with TRBJ1-4; TRBD1 might be the D (5 bases). The germline V gene has CDR1 MDHEN and CDR2 SYDVKM. Trimming took 7 bases from V and 8 from J, leaving 17 bases between them. This CDR3 is built from 14 residues. This CDR3 reads CASMDLGPPEKLFF. In DNA, the CDR3 is TGTGCCAGCATGGATTTGGGACCACCGGAAAAACTGTTTTTT.

Here the CDR3 DNA reads TGTGCCCGGACGGGTCTAACTAATGAAAAACTGTTTTTT. Residues: CARTGLTNEKLFF. The chain employs TRBV30 and TRBJ1-4, with D unclear. The V and J ends lost 8 bases and 1 base respectively, with 11 bases between them. The CDR3 spans 13 residues. Germline V gives CDR1 GTSNPN, CDR2 SVGIG (reference sequence).

The chain is built from TRBV6-5 and TRBJ2-3; no clear D. Germline V gene lookup returns CDR1 MNHEY and CDR2 SVGAGI. The CDR3 has 15 amino acids. V gave up 2 bases and J gave up 5 bases, with 14 bases separating them. DNA for the CDR3: TGTGCCAGCAGTTACCTCCCCACCCGGTTAGATACGCAGTATTTT. This codes for CASSYLPTRLDTQYF.

The chain uses TRBV5-1 and TRBJ2-7; TRBD2 matches at 7 bases. Germline loops: CDR1 SGHRS, CDR2 YFSETQ. The V segment lost 0 bases and the J segment 3 bases; nucleotides outside the gene matches: 6. There are 15 residues in the CDR3. CDR3 bases: TGCGCCAGCAGCTTGGACCCGGGGGGATACTACGAGCAGTACTTC. It codes for CASSLDPGGYYEQYF.